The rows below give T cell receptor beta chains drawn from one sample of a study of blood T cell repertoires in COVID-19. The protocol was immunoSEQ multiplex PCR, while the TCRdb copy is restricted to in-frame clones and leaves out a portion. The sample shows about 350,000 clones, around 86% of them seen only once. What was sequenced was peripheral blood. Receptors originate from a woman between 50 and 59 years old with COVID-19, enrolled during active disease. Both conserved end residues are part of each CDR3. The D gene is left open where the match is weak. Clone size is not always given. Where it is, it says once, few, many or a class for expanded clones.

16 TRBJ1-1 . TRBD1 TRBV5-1 TGCGCCAGCAGCTCAGGACAGGGCTTTATGAACACTGAAGCTTTCTTT CASSSGQGFMNTEAFF
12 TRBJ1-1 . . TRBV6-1 TGTGCCAGCAGCGAAGCCCCAGATCCGGCTTTCTTT CASSEAPDPAFF
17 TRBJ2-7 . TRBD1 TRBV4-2 TGTGCCAGCAGCCAAGAGCGGACAGGGCTCGGGGATTACGAGCAGTACTTC CASSQERTGLGDYEQYF
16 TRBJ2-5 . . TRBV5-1 TGCGCCAGCAGCCCTGGGGCAGGGGGGCAGCAAGAGACCCAGTACTTC CASSPGAGGQQETQYF
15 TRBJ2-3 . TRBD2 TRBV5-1 TGCGCCAGCAGGGCAAGCGGGAGTTCTCGGGATACGCAGTATTTT CASRASGSSRDTQYF
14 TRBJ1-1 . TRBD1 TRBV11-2 TGTGCCAGCAGCTTTTACAGGGGAGGCACTGAAGCTTTCTTT CASSFYRGGTEAFF
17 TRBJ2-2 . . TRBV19 TGTGCCAGTAGTCCAATTGGACAGCCCACCAACACCGGGGAGCTGTTTTTT CASSPIGQPTNTGELFF
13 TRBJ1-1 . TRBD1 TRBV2 TGTGCCAGCAGGGACAGGGCTTATCCAGAAGCTTTCTTT CASRDRAYPEAFF
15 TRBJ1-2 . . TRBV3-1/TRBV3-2 TGTGCCAGCAGCCAAGGTCCACAGGGAAGGTATGGCTACACCTTC CASSQGPQGRYGYTF
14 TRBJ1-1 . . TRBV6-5 TGTGCCAGCAATTTACAGGGCCCTTGGACTGAAGCTTTCTTT CASNLQGPWTEAFF
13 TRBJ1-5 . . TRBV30 TGTGCCTGGAGTCCAGGGTTCAATCAGCCCCAGCATTTT CAWSPGFNQPQHF
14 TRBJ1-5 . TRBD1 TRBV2 TGTGCCAGCAGCCCTATAGGGGGCGGTCAGCCCCAGCATTTT CASSPIGGGQPQHF
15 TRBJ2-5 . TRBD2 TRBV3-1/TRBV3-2 TGTGCCAGCAGCCAAGGGAGCGGGAGTGGCCCGACCCAGTACTTC CASSQGSGSGPTQYF
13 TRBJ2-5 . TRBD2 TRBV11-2 TGTGCCAGCAGCTCGGGAGGGCAGGAGACCCAGTACTTC CASSSGGQETQYF
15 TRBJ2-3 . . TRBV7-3 TGTGCCAGCAGCCCACTCACAGGGCCCACAGATACGCAGTATTTT CASSPLTGPTDTQYF
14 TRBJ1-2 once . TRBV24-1 TGTGCCACCAGTGATTTGGGCACTAACTATGGCTACACCTTC CATSDLGTNYGYTF
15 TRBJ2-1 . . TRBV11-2 TGTGCCAGCAGCTTGGACGGAGGCTCCTACAATGAGCAGTTCTTC CASSLDGGSYNEQFF
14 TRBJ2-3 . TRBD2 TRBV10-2 TGCGCCAGCAGTAGCGGGAGGTCCACAGATACGCAGTATTTT CASSSGRSTDTQYF
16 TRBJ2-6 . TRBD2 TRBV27 TGTGCCAGCAGTTTAAGAGCGGGAACTGGGGCCAACGTCCTGACTTTC CASSLRAGTGANVLTF
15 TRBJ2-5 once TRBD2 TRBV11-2 TGTGCCAGCAGCTTGGGGACTAGCAAGTATGAGACCCAGTACTTC CASSLGTSKYETQYF
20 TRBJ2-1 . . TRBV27 TGTGCCAGCAGTCGGACGGCGGGACAGAGGTCTTTCGGGTTATACAATGAGCAGTTCTTC CASSRTAGQRSFGLYNEQFF
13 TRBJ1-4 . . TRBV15 TGTGCCACCAGCAGAGATAGATTGGACATCCTGTTTTTT CATSRDRLDILFF
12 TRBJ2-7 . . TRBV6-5 TGTGCCAGCACCCAAACTTCCTACGAGCAGTACTTC CASTQTSYEQYF
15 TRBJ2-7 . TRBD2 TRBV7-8 TGTGCCAGCAGCCCTACTAGCGGGAACCCCTACGAGCAGTACTTC CASSPTSGNPYEQYF
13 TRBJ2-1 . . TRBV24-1 TGTGCCACCCGTTCCAGGGCAAACAATGAGCAGTTCTTC CATRSRANNEQFF
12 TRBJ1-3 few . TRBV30 TGTGCCTTACGTGGCAGTGGAAACACCATATATTTT CALRGSGNTIYF
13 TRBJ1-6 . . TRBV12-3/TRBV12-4 TGTGCCAGCAGCCCCAGTGCGGATTCACCCCTCCACTTT CASSPSADSPLHF
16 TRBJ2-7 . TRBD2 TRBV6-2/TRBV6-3 TGTGCCAGCAGTTACGCCCCCGGGACTAGTGCCTACGAGCAGTACTTC CASSYAPGTSAYEQYF
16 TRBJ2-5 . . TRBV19 TGTGCCAGTAGTATTGGGTGGCTGCAGAGAGGGGAGACCCAGTACTTC CASSIGWLQRGETQYF
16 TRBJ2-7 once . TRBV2 TGTGCCAGCAGGCTGACAATGGCCACAGCCTCCTACGAGCAGTACTTC CASRLTMATASYEQYF
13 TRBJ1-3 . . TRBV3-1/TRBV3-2 TGTGCCAGCAGCCAAGGAGGATTTAGCACCATATATTTT CASSQGGFSTIYF
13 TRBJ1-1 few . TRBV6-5 TGTGCCAGCAGTCCAGGGGACCTACGTGAAGCTTTCTTT CASSPGDLREAFF
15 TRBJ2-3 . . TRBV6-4 TGTGCCAGCAGTGACCATCCAGGGAGCACAGATACGCAGTATTTT CASSDHPGSTDTQYF
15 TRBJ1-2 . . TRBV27 TGTGCCAGCAGCACTGTGGGCAGGTTAAACTATGGCTACACCTTC CASSTVGRLNYGYTF
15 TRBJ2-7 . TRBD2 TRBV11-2 TGTGCCAGCAGCTTAATCCTAGCGGGAGGCTACGAGCAGTACTTC CASSLILAGGYEQYF
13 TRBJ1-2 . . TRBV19 TGTGCCAGTAGTATTCACAAGAACTATGGCTACACCTTC CASSIHKNYGYTF
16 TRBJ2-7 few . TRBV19 TGTGCCAGTAGTACGCAAAAAGACAGTTCCGGCGGCGAGCAGTACTTC CASSTQKDSSGGEQYF
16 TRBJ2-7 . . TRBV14 TGTGCCAGCAGCCAAATAGGGGGGGAGAAGAGCTACGAGCAGTACTTC CASSQIGGEKSYEQYF
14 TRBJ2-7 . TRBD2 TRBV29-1 TGCAGCGTTGAAGCTAGCGGGAGCCGGATCGAGCAGTACTTC CSVEASGSRIEQYF
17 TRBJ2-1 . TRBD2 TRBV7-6 TGTGCCAGCAGCCCGCGCATGGCGGGAGAAGGTATCGATGAGCAGTTCTTC CASSPRMAGEGIDEQFF
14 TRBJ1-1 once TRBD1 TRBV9 TGTGCCAGCAGCGTAAGGACAGGGGGCACTGAAGCTTTCTTT CASSVRTGGTEAFF
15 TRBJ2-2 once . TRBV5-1 TGCGCCAGCAGCTTGGCACTAGCGAACACCGGGGAGCTGTTTTTT CASSLALANTGELFF
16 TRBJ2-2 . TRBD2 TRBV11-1 TGTGCCAGCAGCTTAGCCCGGCTAGCGGGAGGCGGGGAGCTGTTTTTT CASSLARLAGGGELFF
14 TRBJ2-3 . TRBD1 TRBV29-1 TGCAGCGCCACACCGGGACAGGGTGCAGATACGCAGTATTTT CSATPGQGADTQYF
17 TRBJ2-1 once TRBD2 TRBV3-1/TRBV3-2 TGTGCCAGCAGCCATTATAGCGCGGGAGGGGGGTACAATGAGCAGTTCTTC CASSHYSAGGGYNEQFF
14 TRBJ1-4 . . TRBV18 TGTGCCAGCTCACCAAACAGAACTAATGAAAAACTGTTTTTT CASSPNRTNEKLFF
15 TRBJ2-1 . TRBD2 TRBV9 TGTGCCAGCAGCCCGGGACTAGCGGGAGACGGGGAGCAGTTCTTC CASSPGLAGDGEQFF